Listed here are 8 T cell receptor beta chains from one sample, sequenced in a study of cytomegalovirus exposure and HLA in healthy donors. PCR amplification relied on 60 Vbeta primers (plus 13 Jbeta primers). Profiled with immunoSEQ multiplex PCR; TCRdb holds only in-frame clones, not every one. In all, the sample yields about 40,000 clones. Source material: PBMCs. The source of these receptors is a male donor in good health and CMV-seronegative.

The gene calls are TRBV19 and TRBJ1-3; TRBD1 agrees at 8 bases. Germline CDR1 is LNHDA and CDR2 is SQIVND (reference sequence). The CDR3 has 14 amino acids. V shed 3 bases, J shed 4 bases, and the junction held 2 bases outside the gene matches. In DNA form, the CDR3 reads TGTGCCAGTAGTATTGGACAGGGAGGAAACACCATATATTTT. This sequence encodes CASSIGQGGNTIYF.

CDR3 loop: CASTISSYGYTF. The CDR3 region has the DNA TGTGCCAGCACCATCTCGAGCTATGGCTACACCTTC. This rearrangement joins TRBV2 to TRBJ1-2, with no clear D. Germline V gene lookup returns CDR1 SNHLY and CDR2 FYNNEI. The CDR3 has 12 amino acids. V was pared by 7 bases and J by 4 bases, with 10 bases between.

The chain employs TRBV28 and TRBJ2-2; D is unresolved. This CDR3 has 14 amino acids. V was trimmed by 3 bases and J by 1 base, leaving 6 bases between them. Germline V CDR1 and CDR2: MDHEN, SYDVKM. The CDR3 sequence is CASSLQVNTGELFF. Written as DNA, the CDR3 is TGTGCCAGCAGTTTGCAGGTGAACACCGGGGAGCTGTTTTTT.

The chain couples TRBV10-1 to TRBJ2-3; 9 nucleotides agree with TRBD1. Trimming took 6 bases from V and 0 from J; bases not matched to a gene: 10. The CDR3 has 17 residues. CDR1 and CDR2 (germline): WNHNN, SYGVQD (reference sequence). The DNA for the CDR3 is TGCGCCAGCAGCGAATTCGCCGGGACAGGGAGCACAGATACGCAGTATTTT. Protein: CASSEFAGTGSTDTQYF.

V usage is TRBV6-6 and J usage is TRBJ2-5; 9 bases map to TRBD1. Gene TRBJ2-7 matches the end of the DNA better, so the J call may be wrong. This CDR3 comprises 14 residues. Looked up from germline, CDR1 is MNHNY and CDR2 is SVGAGI (reference sequence). The CDR3 sequence is CASSYRDRAREQYF. CDR3 DNA: TGTGCCAGCAGTTACCGGGACAGGGCCCGCGAGCAGTACTTC.

The chain is built from TRBV28 and TRBJ2-5; possibly TRBD2 for D (6 bases). The germline V and J ends were trimmed by 2 bases and 4 bases, with 14 bases remaining between them. The length of the CDR3 is 15 residues. The germline gives CDR1 MDHEN, CDR2 SYDVKM. This CDR3 reads CASSLVGGLGETQYF. CDR3 in DNA: TGTGCCAGCAGTTTAGTAGGAGGGCTAGGAGAGACCCAGTACTTC.

J is TRBJ1-1 and V is TRBV7-6; D is uncertain. V lost 0 bases to trimming and J lost 0 bases, with 8 bases between them. From germline, CDR1 is SGHVS and CDR2 FNYEAQ. The CDR3 sequence is 15 residues long. In DNA, the CDR3 is TGTGCCAGCAGCTTAGCATCCGACATGAACACTGAAGCTTTCTTT. Amino acids: CASSLASDMNTEAFF.

The chain uses TRBV11-3 and TRBJ1-2, with TRBD1 matching 8 bases. Germline trimming cut 5 bases from V and 5 bases from J; bases unmatched to any gene: 4. Germline CDR1 reads SGHNT; CDR2 reads YENEEA. The CDR3 consists of 13 residues. This CDR3 reads CASSGTGYYGYTF. CDR3 nucleotides: TGTGCCAGCAGCGGGACAGGTTATTATGGCTACACCTTC.